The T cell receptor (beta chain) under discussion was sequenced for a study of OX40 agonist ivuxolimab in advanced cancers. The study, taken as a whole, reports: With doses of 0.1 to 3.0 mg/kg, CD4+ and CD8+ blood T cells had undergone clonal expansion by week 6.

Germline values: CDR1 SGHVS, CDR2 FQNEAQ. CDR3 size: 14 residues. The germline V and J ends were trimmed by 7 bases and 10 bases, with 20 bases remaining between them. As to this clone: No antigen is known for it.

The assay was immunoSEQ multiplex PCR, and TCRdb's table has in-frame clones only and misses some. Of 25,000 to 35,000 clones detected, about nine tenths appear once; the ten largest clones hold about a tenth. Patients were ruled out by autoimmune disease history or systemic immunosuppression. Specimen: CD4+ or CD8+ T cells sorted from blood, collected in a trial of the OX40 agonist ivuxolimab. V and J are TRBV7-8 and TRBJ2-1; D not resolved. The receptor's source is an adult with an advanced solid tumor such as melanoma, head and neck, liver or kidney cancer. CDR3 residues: CASNQVPDYPEQFF. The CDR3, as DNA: TGTGCCAGCAATCAGGTTCCGGATTACCCGGAGCAGTTCTTC. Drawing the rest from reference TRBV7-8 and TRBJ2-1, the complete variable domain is GAGVSQSPRYKVAKRGQDVALRCDPISGHVSLFWYQQALGQGPEFLTYFQNEAQLDKSGLPSDRFFAERPEGSVSTLKIQRTQQEDSAVYLCASNQVPDYPEQFFGPGTRLTVL.